This TCR beta chain was identified in a study of shared clonotypes between healthy human individuals. In the study overall: Researchers drew samples from a couple of women and a few men aged 18 to 49.

The CDR3 extends over 15 amino acids. Germline loops: CDR1 SGHTA, CDR2 FQGNSA. Trimming pared 1 base from V and 2 bases from J, leaving 10 bases between. Method: immunoSEQ multiplex PCR; TCRdb's copy keeps in-frame clones and lacks some. Altogether 300,000 or so clones are present, about 74% being singletons, with the ten largest covering over 9%. Points on this clone: The antigen is unknown.

Findings and caveats of the study: Clonotype sharing across several donors was observed for about 4.8% of naive CD4 clonotypes.

The J gene is TRBJ2-3, the V gene TRBV7-2; D is unclear. This receptor was obtained from a man aged 25-45 years in good health. The specimen was memory CD4+ T cells sorted from blood. Noted subset: CD45RA-negative fraction. For the CDR3, the DNA is TGTGCCAGCAGCTTAGACGGCAGTTCCACAGATACGCAGTATTTT. Residues: CASSLDGSSTDTQYF. Supplemented by reference TRBV7-2 and TRBJ2-3, the full variable domain reads GAGVSQSPSNKVTEKGKDVELRCDPISGHTALYWYRQSLGQGLEFLIYFQGNSAPDKSGLPSDRFSAERTGGSVSTLTIQRTQQEDSAVYLCASSLDGSSTDTQYFGPGTRLTVL.